A selection of T cell receptor beta chains follows, all from one sample in a study of blood T cell repertoires in COVID-19. Only in-frame clones appear in the TCRdb table, and some are missing; sequencing was by immunoSEQ multiplex PCR. The sample shows about 26,000 clones, 65% to 85% of them seen only once. Material for sequencing was peripheral blood. All receptors derive from a man in his fifties with active or convalescent COVID-19. Both conserved end residues are trimmed from each CDR3. Clone sizes are given selectively: once, few, many, or a class where the clone is expanded.

CDR3 | size | length | J | V
ASKKYTHTTFHQPQH | NA | 15 | TRBJ1-5 | TRBV19
ASSLWLAGAEQY | NA | 12 | TRBJ2-7 | TRBV27
ATNFGNVDEKLF | NA | 12 | TRBJ1-4 | TRBV15
ASSQGSEQY | NA | 9 | TRBJ2-7 | TRBV2
ATSPRENYLIDTQY | NA | 14 | TRBJ2-3 | TRBV24-1
ATRDSNNEQF | NA | 10 | TRBJ2-1 | TRBV24-1
ASVGQETYEQY | NA | 11 | TRBJ2-7 | TRBV11-2
ASSISTGSGNQPQH | NA | 14 | TRBJ1-5 | TRBV19
AWSKQGIAETQY | NA | 12 | TRBJ2-5 | TRBV30
ATRTGRGLFLSSPLH | NA | 15 | TRBJ1-6 | TRBV12-2
ASSQRHLQETQY | NA | 12 | TRBJ2-5 | TRBV4-1
ASSIAIMRYQPQH | NA | 13 | TRBJ1-5 | TRBV19
ASSNDRRNTGELF | NA | 13 | TRBJ2-2 | TRBV2
ASTLFASTDDTQY | few | 13 | TRBJ2-3 | TRBV7-9
ASRPTGRSIQY | NA | 11 | TRBJ2-4 | TRBV7-2
ASSLTGQGAYGYT | NA | 13 | TRBJ1-2 | TRBV7-3
ASTLQNNYGYT | NA | 11 | TRBJ1-2 | TRBV12-3/TRBV12-4
ASSGGNSPLH | NA | 10 | TRBJ1-6 | TRBV19
ASSVVAGFYNEQF | NA | 13 | TRBJ2-1 | TRBV9
ASRSSWGGSAGANVLT | NA | 16 | TRBJ2-6 | TRBV3-1/TRBV3-2
ASSAELGKRPQY | once | 12 | TRBJ2-5 | TRBV6-4
ASSIPSGNEQF | NA | 11 | TRBJ2-1 | TRBV19
ASSNYRGRYTDTQY | NA | 14 | TRBJ2-3 | TRBV5-6
ASSFTWSGNEQY | once | 12 | TRBJ2-7 | TRBV28
ASSFRQNQETQY | few | 12 | TRBJ2-5 | TRBV5-5
ASSHGPSYNEQF | once | 12 | TRBJ2-1 | TRBV19
ASAGKTQETQY | NA | 11 | TRBJ2-5 | TRBV7-9
ASSTTGATYEQY | few | 12 | TRBJ2-7 | TRBV3-1/TRBV3-2
ASSKIQGALNTGELF | NA | 15 | TRBJ2-2 | TRBV5-5
ASSQDLGGEQF | NA | 11 | TRBJ2-1 | TRBV3-1/TRBV3-2
ASSWGGQQY | NA | 9 | TRBJ2-7 | TRBV27
ASSPIQGALANYGYT | few | 15 | TRBJ1-2 | TRBV2
ASSVRTGGSYEQY | few | 13 | TRBJ2-7 | TRBV10-2
ASSSAGTGLINEQF | few | 14 | TRBJ2-1 | TRBV5-1
AWATGFDEQF | NA | 10 | TRBJ2-1 | TRBV30
ASSLGGASGELF | NA | 12 | TRBJ2-2 | TRBV28
ASSPLGGITDTQY | NA | 13 | TRBJ2-3 | TRBV27
ASSLAGESYGYT | NA | 12 | TRBJ1-2 | TRBV27
ASSEPGRTTDTQY | NA | 13 | TRBJ2-3 | TRBV6-1
ASSRGSNYGYT | NA | 11 | TRBJ1-2 | TRBV3-1/TRBV3-2
ASSERDRRTDTQY | NA | 13 | TRBJ2-3 | TRBV6-1
ASSHPEAGPPQETQY | NA | 15 | TRBJ2-5 | TRBV11-3
ASGGNGEKLF | NA | 10 | TRBJ1-4 | TRBV2
ASSWGLGEQF | NA | 10 | TRBJ2-1 | TRBV12-3/TRBV12-4
ASRMDRAYSYEQY | NA | 13 | TRBJ2-7 | TRBV6-5
ASGHRGSGNTIY | NA | 12 | TRBJ1-3 | TRBV7-9
ASSITHPQGIHGYT | NA | 14 | TRBJ1-2 | TRBV19
ASSRRYTEAF | NA | 10 | TRBJ1-1 | TRBV23-1
ASSPHSSGSYNEQF | few | 14 | TRBJ2-1 | TRBV4-1
AWDEMNTEAF | NA | 10 | TRBJ1-1 | TRBV30
ASSDTKAGGGQETQY | NA | 15 | TRBJ2-5 | TRBV25-1
ASSVDGRLAGGSYEQY | few | 16 | TRBJ2-7 | TRBV11-3
ASMDIANTGELF | once | 12 | TRBJ2-2 | TRBV6-5
ASSLAGQGREKLF | once | 13 | TRBJ1-4 | TRBV19
ASSLTRAATEAF | NA | 12 | TRBJ1-1 | TRBV9
ASSLYRVRETQY | NA | 12 | TRBJ2-5 | TRBV28
ASSMTGTSIETQY | few | 13 | TRBJ2-5 | TRBV19